The entry below describes one T cell receptor beta chain. Its matching antigen is unknown. This may stem from a read error, because a much larger clone lies one nucleotide away. Amplification of TCR alpha and beta CDR3 regions from RNA used iRepertoire nested multiplex PCR. A single record per CDR3 protein comes from TCRdb applying MiXCR to the multiplex PCR reads. Of around 100,000 distinct CDR3 sequences in the sample, 29% were seen once. The sample comes from a study of glioma-infiltrating T cells. Between the trimmed V and J ends, which lost 8 bases and 6 bases, there was a span of 20 bases. The CDR3 totals 14 residues. Germline V gene lookup returns CDR1 SGHNT and CDR2 YYREEE (reference sequence). Study-wide results and caveats: Tissue and blood shared very few CDR3 sequences. Gliomas, especially low-grade, showed above-expected tissue-blood divergence; non-neoplastic patients showed below.

The sample comprised glioma tissue, nonneoplastic brain tissue, or PBMCs (not recorded which). The sequence was obtained from a human donor with low-grade glioma or glioblastoma, undergoing nonglioma brain surgery, or in good health (not recorded which). This chain links TRBV5-4 with TRBJ2-5; either TRBD1 or TRBD2 may fit D (5 bases each). The CDR3, as DNA: TGTGCCAGAAGCCCTTCCGGGGCTCACCAGACCCAGTACTTC. This sequence encodes CARSPSGAHQTQYF.